This TCR beta chain stems from a study of regulatory T cells in long-lasting Graves disease. The CDR3 is made up of 11 amino acids. V was cut by 9 bases and J by 2 bases, with 6 bases left in between. Germline V gives CDR1 KGHDR, CDR2 SFDVKD. Indicated time point: newly diagnosed GD, antithyroid drugs for less than 3 months. Extracted RNA from PBMCs served as the source of the TCR library. Both iRepertoire HTBI primers and Arm-PCR of CDR3 regions were used to build the TCR beta libraries. Each CDR3 protein is one row after TCRdb ran MiXCR on the multiplex PCR reads. The sample holds about 470,000 distinct CDR3 sequences, more than 13% seen once. The same sample was also used in a study of T cells in Graves' hyperthyroidism and ophthalmopathy. That report notes: The HTBI set primed first-round TCR CDR3 RT-PCR. Most thyroid-expanded clonotypes above 0.001 were also found in blood. Model output signaled ophthalmopathy a median around 6.9 months ahead of onset.

The rearrangement uses TRBV24-1 and TRBJ2-5; TRBD1 might be the D (6 bases). The receptor was isolated from a woman younger than 45 with Graves disease. The source was peripheral blood mononuclear cells (PBMCs), collected at new diagnosis, from a patient treated with antithyroid drugs. CDR3 DNA: TGTGCCACCGGACAGCAAGAGACCCAGTACTTC. Residues: CATGQQETQYF.